What follows describes a single T cell receptor (beta chain). The data belong to a study of patients and donors after allogeneic stem cell transplantation. MiXCR was run by TCRdb on the RT-PCR reads, yielding one entry per CDR3 protein. The sample yields around 170,000 distinct CDR3 sequences, approximately 25% seen once. CDR1 is SEHNR, CDR2 FQNEAQ, per germline (reference sequence). V lost 2 bases and J 1 base, leaving 11 bases between the germline ends. The CDR3 covers 15 residues. The source of this sequence is a human donor who was either an allogeneic HSCT recipient or a stem cell or donor lymphocyte infusion donor (not recorded which). It is not recorded whose cells these are; they may come from a transplant donor. The chain carries TRBV7-9 and TRBJ1-1; tentative D call: TRBD1 (5 bases). Material for sequencing was blood, either unsorted or a sorted T cell fraction (not recorded which). The CDR3 region has the DNA TGTGCCAGCAGCTTAAGGGTTACAGGGAACACTGAAGCTTTCTTT. This gives the protein CASSLRVTGNTEAFF.